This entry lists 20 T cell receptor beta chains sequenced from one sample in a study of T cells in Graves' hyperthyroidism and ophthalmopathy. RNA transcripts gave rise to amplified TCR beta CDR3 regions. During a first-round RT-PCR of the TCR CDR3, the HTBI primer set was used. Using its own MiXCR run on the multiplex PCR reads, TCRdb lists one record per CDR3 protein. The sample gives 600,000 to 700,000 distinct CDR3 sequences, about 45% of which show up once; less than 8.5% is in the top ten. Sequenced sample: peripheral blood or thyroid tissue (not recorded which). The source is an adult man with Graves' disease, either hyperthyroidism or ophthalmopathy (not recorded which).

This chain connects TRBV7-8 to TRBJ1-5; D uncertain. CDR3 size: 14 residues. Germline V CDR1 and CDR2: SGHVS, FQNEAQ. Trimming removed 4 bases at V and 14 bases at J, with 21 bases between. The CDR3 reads CASSSPGGRAYEHF. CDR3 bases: TGTGCCAGCAGCTCGCCGGGAGGGCGGGCCTACGAGCATTTT.

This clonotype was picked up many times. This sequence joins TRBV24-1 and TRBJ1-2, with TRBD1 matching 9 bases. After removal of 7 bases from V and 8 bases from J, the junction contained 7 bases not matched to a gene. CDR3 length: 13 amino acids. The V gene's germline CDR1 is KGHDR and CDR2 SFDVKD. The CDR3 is CATSLRDREGYTF. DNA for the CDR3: TGTGCCACCAGCCTTCGGGACAGGGAAGGCTACACCTTC.

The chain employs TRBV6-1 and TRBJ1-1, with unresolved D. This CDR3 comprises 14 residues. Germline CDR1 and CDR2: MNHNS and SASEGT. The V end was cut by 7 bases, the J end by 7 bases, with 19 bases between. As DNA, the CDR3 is TGTGCCAGCACCCCAGCCGGGAGCGGGGATGAAGCTTTCTTT. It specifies CASTPAGSGDEAFF.

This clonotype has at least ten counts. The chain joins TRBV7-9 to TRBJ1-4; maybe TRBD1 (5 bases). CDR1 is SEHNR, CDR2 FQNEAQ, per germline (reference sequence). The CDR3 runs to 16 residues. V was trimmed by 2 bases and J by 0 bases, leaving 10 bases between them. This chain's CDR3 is CASSLLAGATNEKLFF. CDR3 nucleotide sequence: TGTGCCAGCAGCTTACTGGCGGGGGCAACTAATGAAAAACTGTTTTTT.

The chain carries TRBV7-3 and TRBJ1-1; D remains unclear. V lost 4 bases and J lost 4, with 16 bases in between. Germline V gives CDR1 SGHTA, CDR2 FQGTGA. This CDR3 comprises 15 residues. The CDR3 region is CASSYGFSQRTEAFF. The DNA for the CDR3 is TGTGCCAGCAGCTACGGGTTTTCCCAACGCACTGAAGCTTTCTTT.

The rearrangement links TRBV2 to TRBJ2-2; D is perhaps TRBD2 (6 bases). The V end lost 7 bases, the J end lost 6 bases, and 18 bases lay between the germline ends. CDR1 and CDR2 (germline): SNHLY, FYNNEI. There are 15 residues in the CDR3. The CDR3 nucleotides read TGTGCCAGCACCCCCGGAGGGAGAGGGTCCGGGGAGCTGTTTTTT. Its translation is CASTPGGRGSGELFF. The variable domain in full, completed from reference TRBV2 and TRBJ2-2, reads EPEVTQTPSHQVTQMGQEVILRCVPISNHLYFYWYRQILGQKVEFLVSFYNNEISEKSEIFDDQFSVERPDGSNFTLKIRSTKLEDSAMYFCASTPGGRGSGELFFGEGSRLTVL.

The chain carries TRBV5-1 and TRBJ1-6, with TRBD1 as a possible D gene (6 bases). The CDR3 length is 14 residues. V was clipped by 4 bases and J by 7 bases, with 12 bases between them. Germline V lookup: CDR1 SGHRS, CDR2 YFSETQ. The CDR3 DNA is TGCGCCAGCAGCACGGATGGACAGAATTCACCCCTCCACTTT. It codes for CASSTDGQNSPLHF.

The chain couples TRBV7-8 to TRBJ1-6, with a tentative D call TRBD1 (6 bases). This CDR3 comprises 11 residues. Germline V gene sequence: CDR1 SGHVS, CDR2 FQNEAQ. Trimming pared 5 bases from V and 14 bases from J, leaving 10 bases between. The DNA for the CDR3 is TGTGCCAGCAGCCCGGACAGATCCCTCCACTTT. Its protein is CASSPDRSLHF.

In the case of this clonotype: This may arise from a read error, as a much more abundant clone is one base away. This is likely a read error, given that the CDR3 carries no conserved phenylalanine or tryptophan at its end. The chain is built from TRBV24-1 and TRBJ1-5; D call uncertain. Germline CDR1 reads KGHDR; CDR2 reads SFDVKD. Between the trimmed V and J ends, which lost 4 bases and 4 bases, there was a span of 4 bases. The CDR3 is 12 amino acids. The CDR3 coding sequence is TGTGCCACCAGTGACCTTAATCAGCCCCAGCATCTT. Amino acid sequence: CATSDLNQPQHL.

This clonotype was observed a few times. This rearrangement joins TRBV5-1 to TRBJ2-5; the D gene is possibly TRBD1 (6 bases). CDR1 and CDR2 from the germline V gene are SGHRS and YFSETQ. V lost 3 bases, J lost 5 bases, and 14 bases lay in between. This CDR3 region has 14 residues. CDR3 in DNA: TGCGCCAGCAGCTCCACAGGGTGGGGCGAGACCCAGTACTTC. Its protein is CASSSTGWGETQYF.

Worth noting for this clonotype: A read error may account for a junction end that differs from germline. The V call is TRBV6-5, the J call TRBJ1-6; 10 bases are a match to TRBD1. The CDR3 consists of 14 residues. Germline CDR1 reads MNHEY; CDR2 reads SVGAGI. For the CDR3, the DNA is TGTGCCAGCAGTCCCGGGACAGGGGTTTCACGCCTCCACTTT. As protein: CASSPGTGVSRLHF.

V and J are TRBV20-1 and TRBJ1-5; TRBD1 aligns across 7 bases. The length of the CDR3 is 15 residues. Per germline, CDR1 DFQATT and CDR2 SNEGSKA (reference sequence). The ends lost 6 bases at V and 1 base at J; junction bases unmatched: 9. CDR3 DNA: TGCAGTGCCAGTCCATACAGGGGAAGCAATCAGCCCCAGCATTTT. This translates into CSASPYRGSNQPQHF.

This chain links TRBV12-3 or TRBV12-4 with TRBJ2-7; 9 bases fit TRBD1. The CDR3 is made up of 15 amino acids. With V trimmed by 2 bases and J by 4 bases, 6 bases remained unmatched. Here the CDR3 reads CASSLRGQGRYEQYF. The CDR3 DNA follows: TGTGCCAGCAGTTTAAGGGGACAGGGACGATACGAGCAGTACTTC.

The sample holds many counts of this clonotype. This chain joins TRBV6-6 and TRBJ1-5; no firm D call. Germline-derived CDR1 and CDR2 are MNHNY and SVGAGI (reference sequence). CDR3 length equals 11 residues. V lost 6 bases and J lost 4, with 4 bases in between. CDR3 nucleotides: TGTGCCAGCAGACAGAATCAGCCCCAGCATTTT. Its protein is CASRQNQPQHF.

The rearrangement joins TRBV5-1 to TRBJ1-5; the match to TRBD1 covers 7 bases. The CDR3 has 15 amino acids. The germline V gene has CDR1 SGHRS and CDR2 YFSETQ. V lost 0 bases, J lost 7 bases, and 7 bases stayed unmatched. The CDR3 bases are TGCGCCAGCAGCTTGGAGGGGGCGGGTTACCAGCCCCAGCATTTT. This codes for CASSLEGAGYQPQHF.

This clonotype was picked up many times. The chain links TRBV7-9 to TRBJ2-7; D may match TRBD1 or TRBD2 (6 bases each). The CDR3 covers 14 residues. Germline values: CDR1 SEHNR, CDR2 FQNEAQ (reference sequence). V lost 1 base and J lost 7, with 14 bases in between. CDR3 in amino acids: CASSLGGGRDEQYF. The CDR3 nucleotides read TGTGCCAGCAGCTTAGGTGGGGGGCGCGATGAGCAGTACTTC.

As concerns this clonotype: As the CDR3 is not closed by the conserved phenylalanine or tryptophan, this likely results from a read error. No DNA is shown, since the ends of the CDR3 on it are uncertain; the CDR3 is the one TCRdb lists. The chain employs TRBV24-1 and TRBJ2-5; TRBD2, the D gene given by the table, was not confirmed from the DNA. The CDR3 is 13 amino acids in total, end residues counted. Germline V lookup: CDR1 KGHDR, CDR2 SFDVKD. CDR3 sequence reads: CATSDPSGGPKNT.

CDR3 protein: CSARAGDFSYEQYF. The CDR3 DNA reads as TGCAGTGCTAGAGCGGGAGACTTTTCCTACGAGCAGTACTTC. The gene calls are TRBV20-1 and TRBJ2-7; TRBD2 is a possible D gene (6 bases). The germline CDR1 and CDR2 sequences are DFQATT and SNEGSKA (reference sequence). Trimming shortened V by 1 base and J by 1 base, and 11 bases separated the two germline ends. The CDR3 spans 14 residues.

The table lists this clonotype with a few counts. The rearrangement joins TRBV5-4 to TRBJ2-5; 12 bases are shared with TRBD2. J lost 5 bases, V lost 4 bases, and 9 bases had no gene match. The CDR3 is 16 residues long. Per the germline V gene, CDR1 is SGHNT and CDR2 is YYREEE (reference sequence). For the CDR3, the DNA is TGTGCCAGCAGCACCCCGGCTAGCGGGAGGGGGGAGACCCAGTACTTC. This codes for CASSTPASGRGETQYF. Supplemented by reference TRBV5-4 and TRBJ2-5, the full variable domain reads ETGVTQSPTHLIKTRGQQVTLRCSSQSGHNTVSWYQQALGQGPQFIFQYYREEENGRGNFPPRFSGLQFPNYSSELNVNALELDDSALYLCASSTPASGRGETQYFGPGTRLLVL.

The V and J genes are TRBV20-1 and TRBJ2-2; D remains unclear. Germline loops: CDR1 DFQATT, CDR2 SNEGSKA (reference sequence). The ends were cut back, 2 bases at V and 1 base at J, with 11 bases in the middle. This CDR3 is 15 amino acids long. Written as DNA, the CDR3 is TGCAGTGCTAGACCCGCAGATTTGAACACCGGGGAGCTGTTTTTT. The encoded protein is CSARPADLNTGELFF.